Presented here are 12 T cell receptor beta chains from one specimen sequenced in a study of blood T cell repertoires in COVID-19. Assay used: immunoSEQ multiplex PCR; TCRdb lists only in-frame clones, some missing. The sample contains fewer than 250,000 clones, around nine tenths of which appear only once. The sequencing input was PBMCs or T cells enriched from blood (not recorded which). These TCRs come from a woman between 45 and 65 years old with acute COVID-19.

This rearrangement joins TRBV4-1 to TRBJ2-3, with 7 bases identical to TRBD2. Germline values: CDR1 MGHRA, CDR2 YSYEKL. The CDR3 is 14 residues long. V was pared by 2 bases and J by 4 bases, with 3 bases of the junction left unmatched. CDR3 coding DNA: TGCGCCAGCAGCCAAAGAACTAGCGCAGATACGCAGTATTTT. It yields the protein CASSQRTSADTQYF.

V gene TRBV7-3 combines with J gene TRBJ1-2; D may be TRBD1 (6 bases). Germline lookup yields CDR1 SGHTA and CDR2 FQGTGA. With 4 bases removed from V and 3 bases from J, the gap between germline ends came to 30 bases. This CDR3 has 20 amino acids. The CDR3 loop reads CASSSKPSWQGTEWHYGYTF. Written as DNA, the CDR3 is TGTGCCAGCAGCTCAAAACCGAGCTGGCAGGGGACGGAGTGGCACTATGGCTACACCTTC.

This clone occurred many times. CDR3 region: CASSITLQSPLHF. In DNA, the CDR3 is TGTGCCAGCAGTATCACTCTCCAATCACCCCTCCACTTT. V gene TRBV12-3 or TRBV12-4 combines with J gene TRBJ1-6, with no clear D. The germline V and J ends were trimmed by 5 bases and 10 bases, with 12 bases remaining between them. The CDR3 spans 13 residues.

CDR3 residues: CASSLTESADTQYF. The CDR3 DNA is TGTGCCAGCAGCCTGACAGAATCGGCAGATACGCAGTATTTT. The rearrangement joins TRBV7-9 to TRBJ2-3, with a tentative D call TRBD1 (5 bases). This CDR3 spans 14 amino acids. V shed 5 bases and J shed 4 bases, with 13 bases lying between them. Germline lookup yields CDR1 SEHNR and CDR2 FQNEAQ (reference sequence). Using reference TRBV7-9 and TRBJ2-3 for the parts outside the CDR3, the full variable domain is DTGVSQNPRHKITKRGQNVTFRCDPISEHNRLYWYRQTLGQGPEFLTYFQNEAQLEKSRLLSDRFSAERPKGSFSTLEIQRTEQGDSAMYLCASSLTESADTQYFGPGTRLTVL.

The chain couples TRBV7-3 to TRBJ2-1; TRBD2 agrees at 8 bases. Unmatched junction bases numbered 9, after V lost 1 base and J lost 7 bases. The CDR3 contains 16 residues. Germline V CDR1 and CDR2: SGHTA, FQGTGA. CDR3 nucleotide sequence: TGTGCCAGCAGCTTAAGCGCGGGAGGCCCTTGGAATGAGCAGTTCTTC. Its translation: CASSLSAGGPWNEQFF. The full variable domain, with the rest looked up from reference TRBV7-3 and TRBJ2-1, is GAGVSQTPSNKVTEKGKYVELRCDPISGHTALYWYRQSLGQGPEFLIYFQGTGAADDSGLPNDRFFAVRPEGSVSTLKIQRTERGDSAVYLCASSLSAGGPWNEQFFGPGTRLTVL.

This chain uses TRBV11-1 with TRBJ2-7; TRBD1 might be the D (6 bases). CDR3 length: 15 amino acids. Trimming removed 1 base from V and 10 bases from J, with 20 bases in between. The germline CDR1 and CDR2 sequences are SGHAT and FQDESV (reference sequence). The CDR3 loop reads CASSLDDQGPLEQYF. The CDR3 DNA is TGTGCCAGCAGCTTAGATGATCAGGGGCCGTTGGAACAGTACTTC.

This clone appeared a few times. The CDR3 DNA reads as TGTGCCAGCAGCTTACTAGCGAGGGCAGATACGCAGTATTTT. Translating gives CASSLLARADTQYF. The chain links TRBV27 to TRBJ2-3; 7 bases align to TRBD2. Germline V CDR1 and CDR2: MNHEY, SMNVEV (reference sequence). The CDR3 is 14 amino acids. After removal of 6 bases from V and 4 bases from J, the junction contained 7 bases not matched to a gene.

The V gene is TRBV19, the J gene TRBJ2-2, with D possibly TRBD1 on 5 matching bases. Between the trimmed V and J ends, which lost 6 bases and 4 bases, there was a span of 15 bases. The CDR3 spans 15 residues. The germline V gene has CDR1 LNHDA and CDR2 SQIVND (reference sequence). Here the CDR3 DNA reads TGTGCCAGTAGGACAGAATCCCGAAGCACCGGGGAGCTGTTTTTT. This sequence encodes CASRTESRSTGELFF.

The chain combines TRBV29-1 with TRBJ1-2; TRBD1 matches 8 bases. Germline CDR1 is SQVTM and CDR2 is ANQGSEA. J gave up 5 bases and V 1 base, and 3 bases lay outside the gene matches. This CDR3 region has 13 residues. CDR3 region: CSVEVGTGYGYTF. The CDR3 DNA reads as TGCAGCGTTGAAGTCGGGACAGGATATGGCTACACCTTC.

The chain uses TRBV7-3 and TRBJ2-5; perhaps TRBD1 as D (6 bases). The CDR3 spans 14 residues. V was clipped by 5 bases and J by 5 bases, with 15 bases between them. In germline, CDR1 is SGHTA, CDR2 FQGTGA. The CDR3 spells CASSPQGNLETQYF. DNA for the CDR3: TGTGCCAGCAGCCCCCAGGGGAATCTCGAGACCCAGTACTTC. Full variable domain (rest looked up from reference TRBV7-3 and TRBJ2-5): GAGVSQTPSNKVTEKGKYVELRCDPISGHTALYWYRQSLGQGPEFLIYFQGTGAADDSGLPNDRFFAVRPEGSVSTLKIQRTERGDSAVYLCASSPQGNLETQYFGPGTRLLVL.

The chain combines TRBV6-5 with TRBJ1-5; the D gene is possibly TRBD1 (5 bases). The V end was cut by 7 bases, the J end by 2 bases, with 15 bases between. The germline V gene encodes CDR1 MNHEY and CDR2 SVGAGI. The CDR3 runs to 15 residues. The CDR3, as DNA: TGTGCCAGCAAAAGAGCAGGGAACGGCAATCAGCCCCAGCATTTT. Translated: CASKRAGNGNQPQHF.

The chain has TRBV19 and TRBJ1-2; D is perhaps TRBD1 (6 bases). Germline CDR1 reads LNHDA; CDR2 reads SQIVND (reference sequence). Trimming left V 0 bases short and J 5 bases short, with 7 bases between. The CDR3 is made up of 13 amino acids. CDR3: CASSIEGAYGYTF. In DNA form, the CDR3 reads TGTGCCAGTAGTATAGAGGGGGCTTATGGCTACACCTTC.